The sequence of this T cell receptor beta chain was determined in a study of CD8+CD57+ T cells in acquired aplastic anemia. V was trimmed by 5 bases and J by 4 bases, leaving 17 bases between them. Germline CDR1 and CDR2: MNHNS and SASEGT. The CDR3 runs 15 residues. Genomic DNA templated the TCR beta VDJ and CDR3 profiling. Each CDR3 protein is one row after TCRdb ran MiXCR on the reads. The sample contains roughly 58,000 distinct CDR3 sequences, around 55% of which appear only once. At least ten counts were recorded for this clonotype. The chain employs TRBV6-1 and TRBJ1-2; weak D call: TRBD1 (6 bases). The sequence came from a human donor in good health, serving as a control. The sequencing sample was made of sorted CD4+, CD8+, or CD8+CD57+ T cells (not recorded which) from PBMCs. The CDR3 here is CASSITGGGGYGYTF. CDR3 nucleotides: TGTGCCAGCAGTATAACCGGAGGGGGGGGCTATGGCTACACCTTC.